This T cell receptor beta chain is from a study of cytomegalovirus exposure and HLA in healthy donors. CDR1 is LGHNA and CDR2 is YNFKEQ in the germline V gene. This CDR3 is 17 amino acids long. J was trimmed by 5 bases and V by 1 base; bases with no gene match: 7. The PCR ran on 60 Vbeta and 13 Jbeta primers. The protocol was immunoSEQ multiplex PCR, while the TCRdb copy is restricted to in-frame clones and leaves out a portion. The data show 100,000 or so clones, roughly 76% seen once. J is TRBJ2-5 and V is TRBV4-2; 13 nucleotides agree with TRBD2. This receptor was taken from a young man in good health and CMV-seropositive. The sample comprised PBMCs. The CDR3 protein is CASSQGTSGGASETQYF. For the CDR3, the DNA is TGTGCCAGCAGCCAAGGGACTAGCGGGGGTGCCTCGGAGACCCAGTACTTC.